A selection of T cell receptor beta chains follows, all from one sample in a study of blood T cell repertoires in COVID-19. Clones were read by immunoSEQ multiplex PCR, and TCRdb kept only the in-frame ones, dropping some. This table holds roughly 150,000 clones, about 88% found once. Sequenced material: peripheral blood. The receptors stem from a human donor in a cohort sampled during active COVID-19. The CDR3 runs from the conserved cysteine through the conserved F or W. Fields, in order: CDR3 DNA, CDR3 protein, D gene, CDR3 length, J gene, V gene, clone size. D genes are given only for firm matches. Some rows mark clone size as missing; the rest say once, few, many or name a class of expanded clone.

TGTGCCAGCAGTGGCGGGACCGTATTAGAAGGGACTGAAGCTTTCTTT CASSGGTVLEGTEAFF - 16 TRBJ1-1 TRBV6-1 -
TGTGCCAGTAGTATAGCCTTACTAGGTGAGCAGTTCTTC CASSIALLGEQFF - 13 TRBJ2-1 TRBV19 -
TGTGCCAGCAGGTCAATAGCGGCTACCTACGAGCAGTACTTC CASRSIAATYEQYF - 14 TRBJ2-7 TRBV6-5 -
TGTGCCAGCAGTTTAGTACACAGGGCCACTGAAGCTTTCTTT CASSLVHRATEAFF - 14 TRBJ1-1 TRBV28 -
TGTGCCAGCAGCCAAGCGGCGGAAAATGGCTACACCTTC CASSQAAENGYTF - 13 TRBJ1-2 TRBV4-2 -
TGCGCCAGCAGCCCGGGGGACGCGAAGGGTGGCTACACCTTC CASSPGDAKGGYTF - 14 TRBJ1-2 TRBV5-1 once
TGCGCCAGCAGCCAAGATGTCCTAGCGGTCAATGAGCAGTTCTTC CASSQDVLAVNEQFF TRBD2 15 TRBJ2-1 TRBV4-1 -
TGTGCCAGCAGTGACTCGGCATATTCCTACAATGAGCAGTTCTTC CASSDSAYSYNEQFF - 15 TRBJ2-1 TRBV6-4 -
TGTGCCAGCAGCAAGGGGAACAGGGGCTACGAGCAGTACTTC CASSKGNRGYEQYF TRBD1 14 TRBJ2-7 TRBV7-3 -
TGTGCCAGCAGCGGGCTCTCTGGAAACACCATATATTTT CASSGLSGNTIYF - 13 TRBJ1-3 TRBV9 -
TGCGCCAGCAGCTTCCGGGACTACCGCACAGATACGCAGTATTTT CASSFRDYRTDTQYF TRBD2 15 TRBJ2-3 TRBV5-1 -
TGTGCCAGCTCCTACGGGACTCAGGAGACCCAGTACTTC CASSYGTQETQYF - 13 TRBJ2-5 TRBV18 -
TGTGCCATCAGTGAGTCTACAGCTACCTACAATGAGCAGTTCTTC CAISESTATYNEQFF - 15 TRBJ2-1 TRBV10-3 -
TGCGCCAGCAGCCCAGGGCCGGGGGAGAGCTACGAGCAGTACTTC CASSPGPGESYEQYF - 15 TRBJ2-7 TRBV5-1 few
TGTGCCAGTATCTCATTTGGGACAGGGAGGAACACTGAAGCTTTCTTT CASISFGTGRNTEAFF TRBD1 16 TRBJ1-1 TRBV19 -
TGTGCCAGCAGCTTACCCCCCGGAGGCACAGATACGCAGTATTTT CASSLPPGGTDTQYF - 15 TRBJ2-3 TRBV7-9 -
TGTGCCTGGAAGTCGCCGAGCGTGGAGTACAATGAGCAGTTCTTC CAWKSPSVEYNEQFF - 15 TRBJ2-1 TRBV30 -
TGTGCCAGCAGCGCTACTACCCTAAGCTCCTACGAGCAGTACTTC CASSATTLSSYEQYF - 15 TRBJ2-7 TRBV5-4 -
TGTGCCAGCAGTTTAACAAATGAGCAGTTCTTC CASSLTNEQFF - 11 TRBJ2-1 TRBV12-3/TRBV12-4 once
TGTGCCAGCAGACGACCGGGACTAGCGGCTTCCTACAATGAGCAGTTCTTC CASRRPGLAASYNEQFF TRBD2 17 TRBJ2-1 TRBV7-2 -